The 15 T cell receptor beta chains below all came from one sample that was sequenced in a study of T-cell reconstitution after alpha-beta-depleted transplantation in children. Preparation of the TCRbeta library used unique molecular identifiers. TCRdb reanalysed the PCR reads using MiXCR and keeps one entry per CDR3 protein. The data show roughly 400,000 distinct CDR3 sequences, with about a fifth seen just once and around 4% held by the top ten. The sequencing here drew on PBMCs from the stem cell graft donor, taken from the stem cell graft. The receptors were gathered from a human donor who donated a stem cell graft to a child with acute myeloid leukemia.

This clonotype was seen at least ten times. The genes are TRBV20-1 and TRBJ2-1; 11 nucleotides agree with TRBD2. Germline trimming cut 1 base from V and 8 bases from J; bases unmatched to any gene: 10. The CDR3 contains 16 residues. Germline V gene sequence: CDR1 DFQATT, CDR2 SNEGSKA (reference sequence). CDR3 region: CSARGHSGRAWDEQFF. The DNA for the CDR3 is TGCAGTGCTAGAGGACATAGCGGGAGGGCCTGGGATGAGCAGTTCTTC.

This clonotype was seen many times. The J gene is TRBJ1-4, the V gene TRBV5-6; D uncertain. V was clipped by 4 bases and J by 5 bases, with 15 bases between them. CDR1 SGHDT and CDR2 YYEEEE come from the germline V gene. The CDR3 runs 15 residues. Here the CDR3 reads CASSVYRVHNEKLFF. Here the CDR3 DNA reads TGTGCCAGCAGCGTATACCGGGTCCACAATGAAAAACTGTTTTTT.

This clonotype appeared a single time. V is TRBV5-1 and J is TRBJ2-2; D is undetermined. The CDR3 consists of 16 residues. Germline CDR1 is SGHRS and CDR2 is YFSETQ. Trimming removed 4 bases from V and 5 bases from J, with 18 bases in between. The CDR3 loop is CASSPRYEQRTGELFF. The CDR3 DNA sequence: TGCGCCAGCAGCCCCCGGTACGAACAACGAACCGGGGAGCTGTTTTTT.

This clonotype was observed at least ten times. This chain connects TRBV11-2 to TRBJ2-5, with D uncertain. The V and J ends lost 0 bases and 7 bases respectively, with 6 bases between them. Germline V gene lookup returns CDR1 SGHAT and CDR2 FQNNGV. The CDR3 totals 12 residues. CDR3 in amino acids: CASSLEVGTQYF. The DNA for the CDR3 is TGTGCCAGCAGCTTAGAAGTCGGGACCCAGTACTTC. Complete variable domain (other parts from reference TRBV11-2 and TRBJ2-5): EAGVAQSPRYKIIEKRQSVAFWCNPISGHATLYWYQQILGQGPKLLIQFQNNGVVDDSQLPKDRFSAERLKGVDSTLKIQPAKLEDSAVYLCASSLEVGTQYFGPGTRLLVL.

This chain uses TRBV7-2 with TRBJ2-3; D gene uncertain. Germline CDR1 SGHTA, CDR2 FQGNSA. Trimming removed 1 base at V and 2 bases at J, with 10 bases between. The CDR3 sequence is 15 residues long. CDR3 sequence (DNA): TGTGCCAGCAGCTTAGGTCCAATTACCACAGATACGCAGTATTTT. It yields the protein CASSLGPITTDTQYF.

This chain connects TRBV2 to TRBJ1-5; 8 bases agree with TRBD1. With 6 bases clipped from V and 2 bases from J, the junction kept 9 bases outside the gene matches. The CDR3 has 16 amino acids. Germline V lookup: CDR1 SNHLY, CDR2 FYNNEI. CDR3 amino acids: CASRAGQGEGNQPQHF. The DNA of the CDR3 is TGTGCCAGCAGAGCAGGACAGGGCGAAGGCAATCAGCCCCAGCATTTT.

The CDR3 DNA sequence: TGTGCCAGCAGCTTAGACAGGAACGGGGCCAACGTCCTGACTTTC. Encoded protein: CASSLDRNGANVLTF. The chain couples TRBV7-2 to TRBJ2-6; maybe TRBD1 (5 bases). The CDR3 totals 15 residues. The ends were cut back, 1 base at V and 4 bases at J, with 8 bases in the middle. Germline CDR1 is SGHTA and CDR2 is FQGNSA.

This clonotype was found a few times. This chain uses TRBV10-3 with TRBJ2-5; D may be TRBD2 (5 bases). The CDR3 runs 13 residues. CDR1 and CDR2 from the germline V gene are ENHRY and SYGVKD. Trimming stripped 10 bases from V and 2 bases from J, with 14 bases between. CDR3 coding DNA: TGTGCCACCACATTTCGGGAACAAGAGACCCAGTACTTC. This gives the protein CATTFREQETQYF.

The table lists this clonotype with many counts. The V gene is TRBV20-1, the J gene TRBJ2-7; D gene ambiguous. Between the trimmed V and J ends, which lost 5 bases and 6 bases, there was a span of 14 bases. Germline CDR1 reads DFQATT; CDR2 reads SNEGSKA (reference sequence). CDR3 length: 12 amino acids. CDR3 region: CSAQQSGLEQYF. CDR3 DNA: TGCAGTGCTCAACAGTCCGGGCTCGAGCAGTACTTC.

The chain couples TRBV7-6 to TRBJ2-1; D unclear. The CDR3 covers 14 residues. The V gene's germline CDR1 is SGHVS and CDR2 FNYEAQ. Trimming cost V 2 bases and J 7 bases, with 12 bases left between them. The CDR3 DNA sequence: TGTGCCAGCAGCTTACGTTATAGTGAAAATGAGCAGTTCTTC. Translation: CASSLRYSENEQFF.

The chain combines TRBV28 with TRBJ2-7, with 9 nucleotides matching TRBD1. V was clipped by 6 bases and J by 2 bases; unmatched bases: 20. Germline V gene lookup returns CDR1 MDHEN and CDR2 SYDVKM. The CDR3 spans 19 residues. The CDR3 DNA follows: TGTGCCAGCAGACTAACCGGGACAGGGCTTTCGCGGTATCCCTACGAGCAGTACTTC. This encodes CASRLTGTGLSRYPYEQYF.

This clonotype was seen more than once but under ten times. V gene TRBV2 combines with J gene TRBJ2-7, with D possibly matching TRBD1 (5 bases). The germline V gene has CDR1 SNHLY and CDR2 FYNNEI. CDR3 size: 14 residues. V was clipped by 7 bases and J by 0 bases, with 13 bases between them. The CDR3 DNA reads TGTGCCAGCATTGGCAGGGCCCTCTCCTACGAGCAGTACTTC. As protein: CASIGRALSYEQYF.

The chain is built from TRBV28 and TRBJ1-5, with TRBD1 matching 10 bases. The V and J ends lost 6 bases and 6 bases, in that order; junction bases with no gene match: 14. This CDR3 has 17 residues. Germline CDR1 and CDR2: MDHEN and SYDVKM. Written as DNA, the CDR3 is TGTGCCAGCAGGGAAGGGACAGGGGATAAAAGGGGTCAGCCCCAGCATTTT. This sequence encodes CASREGTGDKRGQPQHF.

The CDR3 sequence is CASSVGGPADTQYF. The CDR3 DNA reads as TGTGCCAGCAGCGTTGGAGGGCCGGCAGATACGCAGTATTTT. V gene TRBV7-2 combines with J gene TRBJ2-3; possible D gene TRBD2, 6 bases. Trimming took off 5 bases at V and 4 bases at J, with 13 bases between the two ends. CDR3 length: 14 amino acids. Germline lookup yields CDR1 SGHTA and CDR2 FQGNSA.

V and J are TRBV11-3 and TRBJ2-1; 8 bases line up with TRBD2. This CDR3 is built from 14 residues. Trimming at V came to 4 bases and at J to 9 bases, leaving 8 bases not matched to a gene. The germline CDR1 and CDR2 sequences are SGHNT and YENEEA. The CDR3 spells CASSSGGRRGEQFF. For the CDR3, the DNA is TGTGCCAGCAGCTCGGGCGGGAGGAGGGGTGAGCAGTTCTTC.